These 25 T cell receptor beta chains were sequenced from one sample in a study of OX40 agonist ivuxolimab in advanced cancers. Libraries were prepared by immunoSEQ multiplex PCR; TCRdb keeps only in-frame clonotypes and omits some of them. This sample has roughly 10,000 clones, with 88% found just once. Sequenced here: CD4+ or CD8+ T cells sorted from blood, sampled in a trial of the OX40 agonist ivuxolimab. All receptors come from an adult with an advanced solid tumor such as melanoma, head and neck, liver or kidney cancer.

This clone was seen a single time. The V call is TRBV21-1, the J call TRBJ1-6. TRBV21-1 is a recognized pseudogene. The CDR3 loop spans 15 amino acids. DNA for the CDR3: TGTGCCAGCAGCCAAGAGAGCTCCTATAATTCACCCCTCCACTTT. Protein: CASSQESSYNSPLHF.

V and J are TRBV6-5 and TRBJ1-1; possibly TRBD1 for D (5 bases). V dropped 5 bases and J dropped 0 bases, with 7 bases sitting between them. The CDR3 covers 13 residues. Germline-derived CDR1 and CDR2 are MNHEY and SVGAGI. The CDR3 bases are TGTGCCAGCAGTCAGGGTCTGAACACTGAAGCTTTCTTT. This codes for CASSQGLNTEAFF.

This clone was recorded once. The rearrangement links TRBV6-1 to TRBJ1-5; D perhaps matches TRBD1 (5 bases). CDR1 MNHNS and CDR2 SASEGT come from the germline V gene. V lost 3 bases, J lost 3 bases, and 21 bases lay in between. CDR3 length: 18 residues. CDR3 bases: TGTGCCAGCAGTGAGCCCCGCCTCGGAGGGGCGATCAATCAGCCCCAGCATTTT. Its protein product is CASSEPRLGGAINQPQHF.

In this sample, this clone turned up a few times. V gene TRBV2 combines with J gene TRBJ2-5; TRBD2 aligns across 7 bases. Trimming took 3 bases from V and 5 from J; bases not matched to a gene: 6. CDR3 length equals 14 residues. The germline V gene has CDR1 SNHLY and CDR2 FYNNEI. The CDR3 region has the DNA TGTGCCAGCAGTGACGCGACTAGCTTGGAGACCCAGTACTTC. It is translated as CASSDATSLETQYF.

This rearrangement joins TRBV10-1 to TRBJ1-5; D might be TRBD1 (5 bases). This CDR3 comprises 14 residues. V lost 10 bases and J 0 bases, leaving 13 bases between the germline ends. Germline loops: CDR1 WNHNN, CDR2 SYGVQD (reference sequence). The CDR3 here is CATTQEHSNQPQHF. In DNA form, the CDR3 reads TGCGCCACCACACAGGAACATAGCAATCAGCCCCAGCATTTT.

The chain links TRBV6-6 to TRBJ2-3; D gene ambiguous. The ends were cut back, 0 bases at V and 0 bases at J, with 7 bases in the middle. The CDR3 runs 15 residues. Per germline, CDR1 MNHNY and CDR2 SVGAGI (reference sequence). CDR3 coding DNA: TGTGCCAGCAGTTACTCGGGCCGAAGCACAGATACGCAGTATTTT. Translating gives CASSYSGRSTDTQYF.

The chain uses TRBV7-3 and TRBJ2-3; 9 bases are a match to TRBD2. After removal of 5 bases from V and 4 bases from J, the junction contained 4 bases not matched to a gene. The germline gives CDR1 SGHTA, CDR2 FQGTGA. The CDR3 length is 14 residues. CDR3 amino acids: CASSTAGGSDTQYF. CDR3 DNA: TGTGCCAGCAGCACAGCGGGGGGATCAGATACGCAGTATTTT.

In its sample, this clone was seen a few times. In nucleotides, the CDR3 is TGTGCCAGCACCCCTCTGGGGCAAGACTATGGCTACACCTTC. Protein: CASTPLGQDYGYTF. This rearrangement joins TRBV27 to TRBJ1-2, with D tentatively TRBD1 (5 bases). V lost 7 bases and J 3 bases, leaving 15 bases between the germline ends. Looked up from germline, CDR1 is MNHEY and CDR2 is SMNVEV (reference sequence). The CDR3 contains 14 residues.

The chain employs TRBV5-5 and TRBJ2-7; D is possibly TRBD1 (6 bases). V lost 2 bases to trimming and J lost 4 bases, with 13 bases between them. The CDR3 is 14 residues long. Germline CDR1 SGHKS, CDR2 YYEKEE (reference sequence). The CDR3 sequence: CASSFGSGEYEQYF. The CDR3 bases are TGTGCCAGCAGCTTCGGCTCAGGGGAATACGAGCAGTACTTC.

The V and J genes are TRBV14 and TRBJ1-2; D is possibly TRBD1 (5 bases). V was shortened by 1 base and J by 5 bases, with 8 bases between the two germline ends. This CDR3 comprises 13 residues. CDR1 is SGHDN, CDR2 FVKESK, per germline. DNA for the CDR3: TGTGCCAGCAGCCAAGGACAGTCATATGGCTACACCTTC. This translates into CASSQGQSYGYTF.

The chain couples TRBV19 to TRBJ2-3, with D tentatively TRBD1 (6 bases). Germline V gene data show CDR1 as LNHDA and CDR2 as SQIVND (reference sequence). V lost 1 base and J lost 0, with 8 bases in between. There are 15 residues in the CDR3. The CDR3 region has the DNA TGTGCCAGTAGTATAGGGGGGCCTAGCACAGATACGCAGTATTTT. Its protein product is CASSIGGPSTDTQYF.

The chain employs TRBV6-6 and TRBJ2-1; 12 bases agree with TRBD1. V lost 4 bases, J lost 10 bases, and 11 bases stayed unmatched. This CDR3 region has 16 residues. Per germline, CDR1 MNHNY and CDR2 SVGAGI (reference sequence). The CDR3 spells CASSFPGTGGSREQFF. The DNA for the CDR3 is TGTGCCAGCAGTTTCCCCGGGACAGGGGGCTCACGGGAGCAGTTCTTC.

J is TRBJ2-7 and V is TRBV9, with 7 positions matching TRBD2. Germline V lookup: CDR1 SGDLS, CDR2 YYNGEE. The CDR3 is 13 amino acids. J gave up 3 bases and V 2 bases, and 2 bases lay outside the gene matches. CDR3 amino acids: CASSVGGNYEQYF. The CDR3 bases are TGTGCCAGCAGCGTGGGGGGGAACTACGAGCAGTACTTC. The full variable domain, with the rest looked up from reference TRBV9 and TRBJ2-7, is DSGVTQTPKHLITATGQRVTLRCSPRSGDLSVYWYQQSLDQGLQFLIQYYNGEERAKGNILERFSAQQFPDLHSELNLSSLELGDSALYFCASSVGGNYEQYFGPGTRLTVT.

DNA for the CDR3: TGTGCCACCAGCAGACCAGAACGGGAGACCCAGTACTTC. Its protein is CATSRPERETQYF. The chain joins TRBV15 to TRBJ2-5; D is uncertain. Deletions cut 2 bases from V and 5 bases from J, with 9 bases between. Germline assignment: CDR1 LNHNV and CDR2 YYDKDF (reference sequence). The CDR3 consists of 13 residues.

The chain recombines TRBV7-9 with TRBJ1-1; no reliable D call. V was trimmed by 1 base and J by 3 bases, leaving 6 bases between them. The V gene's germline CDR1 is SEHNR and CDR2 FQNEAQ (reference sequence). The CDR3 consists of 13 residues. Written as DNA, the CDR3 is TGTGCCAGCAGCTTAGTACTGGACACTGAAGCTTTCTTT. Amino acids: CASSLVLDTEAFF.

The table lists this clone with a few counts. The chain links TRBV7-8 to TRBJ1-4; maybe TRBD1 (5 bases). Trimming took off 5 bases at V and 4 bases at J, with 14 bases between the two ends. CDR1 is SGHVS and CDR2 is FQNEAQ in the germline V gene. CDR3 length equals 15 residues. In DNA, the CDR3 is TGTGCCAGCAGCCGAATTGACAGATATAATGAAAAACTGTTTTTT. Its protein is CASSRIDRYNEKLFF.

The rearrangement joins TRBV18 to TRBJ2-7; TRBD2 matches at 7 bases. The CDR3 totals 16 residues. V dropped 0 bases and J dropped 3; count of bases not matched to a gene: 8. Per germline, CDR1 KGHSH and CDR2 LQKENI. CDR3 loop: CASSPPRMGDYYEQYF. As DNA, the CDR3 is TGTGCCAGCTCACCACCAAGAATGGGGGACTACTACGAGCAGTACTTC.

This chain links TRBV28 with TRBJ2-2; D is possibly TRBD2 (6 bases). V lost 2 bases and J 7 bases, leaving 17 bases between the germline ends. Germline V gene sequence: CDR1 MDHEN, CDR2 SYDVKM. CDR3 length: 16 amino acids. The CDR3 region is CASSLQPRGVNGELFF. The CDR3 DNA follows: TGTGCCAGCAGTTTACAGCCCCGCGGGGTAAACGGGGAGCTGTTTTTT.

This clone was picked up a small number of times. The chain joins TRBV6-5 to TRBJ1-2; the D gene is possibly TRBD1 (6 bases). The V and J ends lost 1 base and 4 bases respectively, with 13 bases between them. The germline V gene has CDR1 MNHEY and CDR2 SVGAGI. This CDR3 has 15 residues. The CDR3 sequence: CASSYFSQGSYGYTF. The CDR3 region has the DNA TGTGCCAGCAGTTACTTTTCCCAGGGGAGCTATGGCTACACCTTC.

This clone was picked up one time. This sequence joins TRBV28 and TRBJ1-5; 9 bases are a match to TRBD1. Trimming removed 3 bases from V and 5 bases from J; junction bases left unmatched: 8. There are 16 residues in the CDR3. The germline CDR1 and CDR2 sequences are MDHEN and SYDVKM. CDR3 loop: CASSLATGGGDQPQHF. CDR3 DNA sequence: TGTGCCAGCAGTTTGGCGACAGGGGGAGGCGATCAGCCCCAGCATTTT.

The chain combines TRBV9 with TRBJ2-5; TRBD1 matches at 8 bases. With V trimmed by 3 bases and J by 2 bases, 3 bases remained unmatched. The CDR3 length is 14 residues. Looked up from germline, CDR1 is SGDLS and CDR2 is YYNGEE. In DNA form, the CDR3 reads TGTGCCAGCAGCGCCCGACAGGGGCAAGAGACCCAGTACTTC. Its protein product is CASSARQGQETQYF.

CDR3 nucleotides: TGTGCCAGCAGTTCATCCGGGACAGGGGCCAACGTCCTGACTTTC. Amino acid sequence: CASSSSGTGANVLTF. The gene calls are TRBV28 and TRBJ2-6; D is possibly TRBD1 (6 bases). V lost 4 bases to trimming and J lost 4 bases, with 11 bases between them. CDR1 is MDHEN and CDR2 is SYDVKM in the germline V gene. This CDR3 is built from 15 residues.

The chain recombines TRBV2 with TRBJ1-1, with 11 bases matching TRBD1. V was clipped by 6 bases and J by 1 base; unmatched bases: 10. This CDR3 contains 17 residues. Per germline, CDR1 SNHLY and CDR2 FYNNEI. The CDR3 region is CASSDDGQGARNTEAFF. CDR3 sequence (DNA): TGTGCCAGCAGCGACGATGGACAGGGGGCGAGGAACACTGAAGCTTTCTTT.

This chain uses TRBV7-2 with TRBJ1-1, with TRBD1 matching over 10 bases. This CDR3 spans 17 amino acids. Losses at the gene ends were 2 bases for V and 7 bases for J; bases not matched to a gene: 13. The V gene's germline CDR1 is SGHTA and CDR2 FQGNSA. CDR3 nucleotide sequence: TGTGCCAGCAGCTTAACTAGACAGGGGGCCCTAGTGGGTGAAGCTTTCTTT. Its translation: CASSLTRQGALVGEAFF.

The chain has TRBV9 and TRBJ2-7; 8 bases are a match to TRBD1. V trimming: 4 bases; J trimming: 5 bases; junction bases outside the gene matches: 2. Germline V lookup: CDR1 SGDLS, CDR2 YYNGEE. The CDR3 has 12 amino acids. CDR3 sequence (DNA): TGTGCCAGCAGCTCGACAGGGGACGAGCAGTACTTC. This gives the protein CASSSTGDEQYF.